These 25 T cell receptor beta chains were sequenced from one sample in a study of long-term antiretroviral therapy in people with HIV. They ran version v3.0 of the immunoSEQ assay at survey level. Clones were sequenced by immunoSEQ multiplex PCR, and TCRdb holds only the in-frame ones, with some missing. The profile covers some 43,000 clones, with roughly 86% appearing a single time and approximately 5.3% taken by the ten largest. Sequencing used unsorted PBMCs, obtained 0.1 years before starting antiretroviral therapy. The receptors come from a woman aged 45-65 years with HIV.

The V and J genes are TRBV10-1 and TRBJ2-7; D is possibly TRBD1 or TRBD2 (5 bases each). Germline lookup yields CDR1 WNHNN and CDR2 SYGVQD (reference sequence). The CDR3 length is 15 residues. The germline V and J ends were trimmed by 3 bases and 4 bases, with 16 bases remaining between them. The CDR3 DNA sequence: TGCGCCAGCAGTGATCAGGGACGGACTTCTTACGAGCAGTACTTC. It encodes CASSDQGRTSYEQYF.

The V and J genes are TRBV6-6 and TRBJ2-7, with 10 positions matching TRBD1. Trimming removed 4 bases from V and 0 bases from J; junction bases left unmatched: 6. Germline V gives CDR1 MNHNY, CDR2 SVGAGI (reference sequence). This CDR3 spans 16 amino acids. CDR3 in DNA: TGTGCCAGCAGTTTGTCGCGACAGGGGGCCTCCTACGAGCAGTACTTC. This codes for CASSLSRQGASYEQYF.

J is TRBJ1-4 and V is TRBV6-5; D is unresolved. Trimming took off 5 bases at V and 8 bases at J, with 15 bases between the two ends. The germline V gene has CDR1 MNHEY and CDR2 SVGAGI. CDR3 size: 14 residues. CDR3 coding DNA: TGTGCCAGCAGTCCTGACTGGACCGGGGAAAAACTGTTTTTT. Translated, it gives CASSPDWTGEKLFF.

The chain carries TRBV25-1 and TRBJ2-7; D might be TRBD1 (6 bases). The CDR3 totals 14 residues. V was shortened by 6 bases and J by 0 bases, with 12 bases between the two germline ends. Per germline, CDR1 MGHDK and CDR2 SYGVNS. The CDR3 nucleotides are TGTGCCAGCAGAAGAGAGGACAGCTCCTACGAGCAGTACTTC. Protein product: CASRREDSSYEQYF.

In DNA form, the CDR3 reads TGTGCCAGCAGCCAAGAGGACAGGGGTTCTTCACCCCTCCACTTT. Translated: CASSQEDRGSSPLHF. This chain uses TRBV4-2 with TRBJ1-6; TRBD1 matches at 9 bases. Germline lookup yields CDR1 LGHNA and CDR2 YNFKEQ. This CDR3 has 15 residues. V lost 0 bases and J lost 9; bases outside the gene matches: 3.

V and J are TRBV19 and TRBJ2-1; 11 nucleotides agree with TRBD2. The CDR3 is 17 amino acids. V shed 4 bases and J 7 bases; nucleotides not matched to a gene: 12. In germline, CDR1 is LNHDA, CDR2 SQIVND (reference sequence). The CDR3 reads CASSTTYLAGGLNEQFF. Written as DNA, the CDR3 is TGTGCCAGTAGTACCACCTATCTAGCGGGGGGACTAAATGAGCAGTTCTTC.

V is TRBV5-4 and J is TRBJ1-1; 8 nucleotides align to TRBD1. J lost 5 bases, V lost 1 base, and 7 bases had no gene match. This CDR3 is built from 15 residues. The germline gives CDR1 SGHNT, CDR2 YYREEE (reference sequence). CDR3 coding DNA: TGTGCCAGCAGCTTGAGGACAGGGCGGCGTACTGAAGCTTTCTTT. Translating it yields CASSLRTGRRTEAFF.

The chain combines TRBV6-1 with TRBJ1-5; D gene ambiguous. CDR3 size: 12 residues. Looked up from germline, CDR1 is MNHNS and CDR2 is SASEGT. The V end was cut by 6 bases, the J end by 0 bases, with 3 bases between. In DNA form, the CDR3 reads TGTGCCAGCAGGGATAGCAATCAGCCCCAGCATTTT. This sequence encodes CASRDSNQPQHF.

This rearrangement joins TRBV19 to TRBJ1-1, with D possibly being TRBD1 (5 bases). The V gene's germline CDR1 is LNHDA and CDR2 SQIVND (reference sequence). The V end was cut by 4 bases, the J end by 1 base, with 7 bases between. The CDR3 has 13 residues. The CDR3 DNA reads TGTGCCAGTAGTACCACAGGGAACACTGAAGCTTTCTTT. Translating it yields CASSTTGNTEAFF.

The V gene is TRBV9, the J gene TRBJ1-5, with 9 bases lining up with TRBD1. Germline V gives CDR1 SGDLS, CDR2 YYNGEE. The CDR3 has 16 residues. The junction had 6 bases not matched to a gene; V was cut back by 2 bases and J by 3 bases. CDR3 sequence reads: CASSVAGQGYNQPQHF. The CDR3 nucleotides read TGTGCCAGCAGCGTTGCGGGACAGGGTTACAATCAGCCCCAGCATTTT. Together with reference TRBV9 and TRBJ1-5, the CDR3 gives the full variable domain: DSGVTQTPKHLITATGQRVTLRCSPRSGDLSVYWYQQSLDQGLQFLIQYYNGEERAKGNILERFSAQQFPDLHSELNLSSLELGDSALYFCASSVAGQGYNQPQHFGDGTRLSIL.

J is TRBJ1-1 and V is TRBV6-5; TRBD1 agrees at 7 bases. After removal of 7 bases from V and 7 bases from J, the junction contained 6 bases not matched to a gene. Germline V gene lookup returns CDR1 MNHEY and CDR2 SVGAGI. The CDR3 runs to 12 residues. CDR3: CASTSQGREAFF. CDR3 nucleotide sequence: TGTGCCAGCACCTCACAGGGGCGTGAAGCTTTCTTT.

This clone was observed a handful of times. This chain uses TRBV19 with TRBJ1-5; D unclear. This CDR3 has 16 residues. Trimming pared 1 base from V and 7 bases from J, leaving 17 bases between. CDR1 and CDR2 from the germline V gene are LNHDA and SQIVND (reference sequence). The CDR3 sequence is CASSIGSQYRRQPQHF. The CDR3 coding sequence is TGTGCCAGTAGTATAGGGTCGCAGTATCGAAGACAGCCCCAGCATTTT.

The V gene is TRBV9, the J gene TRBJ2-1; D unresolved. Germline CDR1 SGDLS, CDR2 YYNGEE. The CDR3 consists of 14 residues. Trimming took 0 bases from V and 7 from J, leaving 11 bases between them. Written as DNA, the CDR3 is TGTGCCAGCAGCGTAGGACCCTCGAGGAATGAGCAGTTCTTC. The encoded protein is CASSVGPSRNEQFF. Looking up the rest from reference TRBV9 and TRBJ2-1 gives the full variable domain: DSGVTQTPKHLITATGQRVTLRCSPRSGDLSVYWYQQSLDQGLQFLIQYYNGEERAKGNILERFSAQQFPDLHSELNLSSLELGDSALYFCASSVGPSRNEQFFGPGTRLTVL.

In its sample, this clone was seen a few times. The chain joins TRBV7-2 to TRBJ1-6; 8 bases fit TRBD1. Per the germline V gene, CDR1 is SGHTA and CDR2 is FQGNSA. The CDR3 is made up of 13 amino acids. V gave up 5 bases and J gave up 11 bases; unmatched junction bases: 5. The CDR3 bases are TGTGCCAGCAGCACGAGACAGGGGCCACCCCTCCACTTT. It yields the protein CASSTRQGPPLHF. Full variable domain (outside the CDR3, taken from reference TRBV7-2 and TRBJ1-6): GAGVSQSPSNKVTEKGKDVELRCDPISGHTALYWYRQSLGQGLEFLIYFQGNSAPDKSGLPSDRFSAERTGGSVSTLTIQRTQQEDSAVYLCASSTRQGPPLHFGNGTRLTVT.

The genes are TRBV19 and TRBJ1-1; the D is unclear. CDR1 is LNHDA and CDR2 is SQIVND in the germline V gene (reference sequence). V was pared by 6 bases and J by 8 bases, with 13 bases between. CDR3 length equals 12 residues. Here the CDR3 DNA reads TGTGCCAGTAGGGGCCCTCAAGGCGAAGCTTTCTTT. Translating gives CASRGPQGEAFF.

The chain carries TRBV27 and TRBJ1-1; D gene ambiguous. The CDR3 is made up of 13 amino acids. Germline loops: CDR1 MNHEY, CDR2 SMNVEV (reference sequence). V lost 3 bases to trimming and J lost 5 bases, with 10 bases between them. In DNA, the CDR3 is TGTGCCAGCAGTTTGGCGTACGGGACTGAAGCTTTCTTT. It specifies CASSLAYGTEAFF.

The genes are TRBV7-2 and TRBJ2-3; no definite D call. CDR1 is SGHTA and CDR2 is FQGNSA in the germline V gene. Trimming removed 5 bases at V and 2 bases at J, with 8 bases between. This CDR3 has 13 amino acids. CDR3 nucleotide sequence: TGTGCCAGCAGCCACCAGTACACAGATACGCAGTATTTT. As protein: CASSHQYTDTQYF.

This chain uses TRBV7-8 with TRBJ1-4, with D possibly being TRBD1 (6 bases). The CDR3 has 14 amino acids. V was cut by 2 bases and J by 8 bases, with 12 bases left in between. Germline CDR1 SGHVS, CDR2 FQNEAQ. The CDR3 sequence: CASSLIGGGEKLFF. The CDR3 DNA reads TGTGCCAGCAGCTTAATCGGGGGCGGAGAAAAACTGTTTTTT.

This clone was picked up a small number of times. The CDR3: CASSAPGTEAFF. CDR3 in DNA: TGTGCCAGCAGTGCACCGGGAACTGAAGCTTTCTTT. V usage is TRBV2 and J usage is TRBJ1-1, with D unresolved. Germline V gene sequence: CDR1 SNHLY, CDR2 FYNNEI. V was cut by 4 bases and J by 5 bases, with 8 bases left in between. This CDR3 is 12 amino acids long.

In this sample, this clone turned up a few times. The chain combines TRBV2 with TRBJ1-2; 7 nucleotides line up with TRBD1. CDR1 is SNHLY and CDR2 is FYNNEI in the germline V gene. The CDR3 loop spans 15 amino acids. J lost 6 bases, V lost 7 bases, and 14 bases had no gene match. The CDR3 nucleotides read TGTGCCAGCATTGAGACAGGGCCGGAAGGGGATGGCTACACCTTC. This gives the protein CASIETGPEGDGYTF.

The chain links TRBV6-5 to TRBJ1-5; 9 bases align to TRBD1. The CDR3 is 13 residues long. V dropped 8 bases and J dropped 7; count of bases not matched to a gene: 6. In germline, CDR1 is MNHEY, CDR2 SVGAGI. DNA for the CDR3: TGTGCCAGCGGGGGACAGGGAATCCAGCCCCAGCATTTT. Residues: CASGGQGIQPQHF.

V and J are TRBV5-5 and TRBJ1-2, with 7 bases aligning to TRBD1. Germline CDR1 and CDR2: SGHKS and YYEKEE (reference sequence). The CDR3 consists of 13 residues. The V gene end was trimmed by 0 bases and the J gene end by 7 bases; junction bases not matched to a gene: 3. The CDR3 coding sequence is TGTGCCAGCAGCTTGGCCCGGGACAGTGGCTACACCTTC. This sequence encodes CASSLARDSGYTF.

The chain uses TRBV5-4 and TRBJ2-3, with D tentatively TRBD2 (7 bases). This CDR3 is built from 16 residues. Trimming shortened V by 4 bases and J by 3 bases, and 18 bases separated the two germline ends. Germline V CDR1 and CDR2: SGHNT, YYREEE (reference sequence). CDR3 nucleotide sequence: TGTGCCAGCAGCGTGGGGGGGGCAGTTAGGACAGATACGCAGTATTTT. Residues: CASSVGGAVRTDTQYF.

The V call is TRBV30, the J call TRBJ2-3; 8 nucleotides line up with TRBD2. The CDR3 is 17 residues long. CDR1 is GTSNPN, CDR2 SVGIG, per germline (reference sequence). V was clipped by 4 bases and J by 3 bases; unmatched bases: 15. The CDR3 protein is CAWNRPMAGGFTDTQYF. CDR3 coding DNA: TGTGCCTGGAACCGACCAATGGCGGGGGGTTTTACAGATACGCAGTATTTT.

This clone occurred a few times. V gene TRBV2 combines with J gene TRBJ1-1, with D possibly matching TRBD1 (5 bases). V gave up 8 bases and J gave up 4 bases, with 14 bases separating them. Per the germline V gene, CDR1 is SNHLY and CDR2 is FYNNEI. The CDR3 loop spans 13 amino acids. CDR3 sequence reads: CASEWGGTTEAFF. The CDR3 DNA reads as TGTGCCAGCGAGTGGGGGGGAACCACTGAAGCTTTCTTT.